Below are 15 T cell receptor beta chains sequenced from a single sample in a study of patients and donors after allogeneic stem cell transplantation. In TCRdb, the RT-PCR reads were re-called with MiXCR into one record per CDR3 protein. Of about 960,000 distinct CDR3 sequences in the sample, roughly 18% were seen once. The sample consisted of blood, either unsorted or a sorted T cell fraction (not recorded which). These receptors came from a human donor who was either an allogeneic HSCT recipient or a stem cell or donor lymphocyte infusion donor (not recorded which). It is not recorded whose cells these are; they may come from a transplant donor.

V gene TRBV20-1 combines with J gene TRBJ2-1, with D possibly TRBD2 on 6 matching bases. V gave up 6 bases and J gave up 3 bases, with 21 bases separating them. Germline-derived CDR1 and CDR2 are DFQATT and SNEGSKA (reference sequence). This CDR3 region has 16 residues. The CDR3 region is CSAHPLGGNHYNEQFF. Here the CDR3 DNA reads TGCAGTGCCCACCCCCTTGGCGGGAACCACTACAATGAGCAGTTCTTC.

This clonotype has only a few counts. The V gene is TRBV15, the J gene TRBJ2-5, with a weak D call TRBD2 (6 bases). Germline V gene data show CDR1 as LNHNV and CDR2 as YYDKDF (reference sequence). Trimming took off 1 base at V and 0 bases at J, with 12 bases between the two ends. This CDR3 has 16 amino acids. CDR3 protein: CATSRVAGWYQETQYF. The CDR3 bases are TGTGCCACCAGCAGAGTCGCGGGATGGTACCAAGAGACCCAGTACTTC.

This clonotype was seen only a few times. The chain has TRBV4-3 and TRBJ2-2; either TRBD1 or TRBD2 may supply D (5 bases each). The V and J ends lost 0 bases and 7 bases respectively, with 15 bases between them. Per germline, CDR1 LGHNA and CDR2 YSLEER. There are 16 residues in the CDR3. CDR3 sequence reads: CASSQEGRLGHGELFF. In nucleotides, the CDR3 is TGCGCCAGCAGCCAAGAGGGACGGCTGGGGCACGGGGAGCTGTTTTTT.

The chain combines TRBV15 with TRBJ2-2; no clear D gene. The V end was cut by 0 bases, the J end by 6 bases, with 2 bases between. The length of the CDR3 is 12 residues. Germline values: CDR1 LNHNV, CDR2 YYDKDF (reference sequence). The CDR3 DNA reads TGTGCCACCAGCAGAGAGTCCGGGGAGCTGTTTTTT. Its translation is CATSRESGELFF.

This clonotype turned up a few times. V is TRBV20-1 and J is TRBJ1-2, with unresolved D. The V gene's germline CDR1 is DFQATT and CDR2 SNEGSKA (reference sequence). This CDR3 comprises 11 residues. The V and J ends lost 0 bases and 6 bases respectively, with 5 bases between them. In nucleotides, the CDR3 is TGCAGTGCTAGAGAGCAGGATGGCTACACCTTC. Its translation is CSAREQDGYTF.

This clonotype was counted between two and nine times. The chain employs TRBV5-6 and TRBJ2-7, with D hard to call. Germline-derived CDR1 and CDR2 are SGHDT and YYEEEE. There are 14 residues in the CDR3. V was trimmed by 0 bases and J by 2 bases, leaving 9 bases between them. CDR3 nucleotides: TGTGCCAGCAGCTTGGGGCAGTCCCCCTACGAGCAGTACTTC. Its protein product is CASSLGQSPYEQYF.

This clonotype was seen repeatedly, ten times or more. V usage is TRBV4-1 and J usage is TRBJ1-1; D not resolved. The germline V and J ends were trimmed by 5 bases and 0 bases, with 10 bases remaining between them. The CDR3 extends over 14 amino acids. Looked up from germline, CDR1 is MGHRA and CDR2 is YSYEKL. DNA for the CDR3: TGCGCCAGCAGCGTGGGGATAATGAACACTGAAGCTTTCTTT. Protein sequence: CASSVGIMNTEAFF.

This clonotype was observed a handful of times. This chain uses TRBV20-1 with TRBJ2-3; TRBD2 might be the D (7 bases). CDR3 size: 18 residues. Germline lookup yields CDR1 DFQATT and CDR2 SNEGSKA (reference sequence). Trimming took 3 bases from V and 1 from J, leaving 23 bases between them. The CDR3, as DNA: TGCAGTGCTAGTGGGGGGGCTAGAGGGCAGGGCCGCACAGATACGCAGTATTTT. Its protein product is CSASGGARGQGRTDTQYF.

The rearrangement joins TRBV6-5 to TRBJ2-7; 8 bases agree with TRBD1. The CDR3 covers 18 residues. V shed 1 base and J 0 bases; nucleotides not matched to a gene: 11. Germline CDR1 and CDR2: MNHEY and SVGAGI. CDR3 protein: CASSYFWPTGTGSYEQYF. The CDR3 bases are TGTGCCAGCAGTTACTTTTGGCCAACAGGGACAGGCTCCTACGAGCAGTACTTC.

The V call is TRBV23-1, the J call TRBJ2-5; maybe TRBD1 (5 bases). TRBV23-1 is an ORF; its function is uncertain. The CDR3 extends over 12 amino acids. The V gene lost 11 bases and the J gene lost 0 bases, with 10 bases spanning the gap. This CDR3 reads CALRQNQETQYF. The CDR3, as DNA: TGCGCCCTTCGACAGAACCAAGAGACCCAGTACTTC.

This clonotype was observed a few times. V is TRBV6-5 and J is TRBJ2-5, with TRBD1 matching over 10 bases. V lost 0 bases, J lost 5 bases, and 6 bases stayed unmatched. Germline V gene data show CDR1 as MNHEY and CDR2 as SVGAGI. This CDR3 contains 16 residues. CDR3 coding DNA: TGTGCCAGCAGTTACTCAGGACAGGGGGTTCGGGAGACCCAGTACTTC. Its translation: CASSYSGQGVRETQYF.

The chain employs TRBV20-1 and TRBJ1-6, with D possibly being TRBD1 (6 bases). Trimming left V 3 bases short and J 2 bases short, with 17 bases between. The V gene's germline CDR1 is DFQATT and CDR2 SNEGSKA (reference sequence). The CDR3 contains 17 residues. CDR3 region: CSARPGEIGTYNSPLHF. The CDR3 DNA follows: TGCAGTGCTAGGCCAGGGGAGATTGGGACCTATAATTCACCCCTCCACTTT.

This clonotype was observed a few times. V usage is TRBV4-1 and J usage is TRBJ2-7; D call uncertain. The V gene lost 0 bases and the J gene lost 6 bases, with 12 bases spanning the gap. Per the germline V gene, CDR1 is MGHRA and CDR2 is YSYEKL. There are 14 residues in the CDR3. CDR3 nucleotides: TGCGCCAGCAGCCAAGAGGGTCTACTCTCCGAGCAGTACTTC. It is translated as CASSQEGLLSEQYF.

The rearrangement joins TRBV5-6 to TRBJ2-3; the D gene is possibly TRBD1 (6 bases). This CDR3 contains 15 residues. V lost 4 bases to trimming and J lost 2 bases, with 14 bases between them. Per the germline V gene, CDR1 is SGHDT and CDR2 is YYEEEE. CDR3 loop: CASSQFDRSTDTQYF. The CDR3 DNA sequence: TGTGCCAGCAGCCAATTCGACAGGTCCACAGATACGCAGTATTTT.

The chain links TRBV21-1 to TRBJ2-7; the table gives TRBD2 as D, unverified against the DNA. TRBV21-1 is tagged as a pseudogene. The CDR3 is made up of 17 amino acids. CDR3 in DNA: TGTGCCAGCAGCCCGGGTGAAACTAGCAGGAAATCCTACGAGCAGTACTTC. As protein: CASSPGETSRKSYEQYF.